Sequencing of this TCR beta chain was carried out in a study of siplizumab effects on memory and regulatory T cells. CDR1 and CDR2 from the germline V gene are MDHEN and SYDVKM. Trimming left V 3 bases short and J 4 bases short, with 19 bases between. The CDR3 totals 16 residues. Around 9.2 x 10^4 TCR templates underwent assay in every sample. Here immunoSEQ multiplex PCR was the method, and the copy in TCRdb shows in-frame clones only, minus some. Of 110,000 or so clones listed, roughly 95% were seen once; the top ten hold around 0.15%. Comment on this clone: What it binds is not known.

General study points: Few alloreactive clones mapped to unstimulated subsets. Siplizumab led to significantly less abundant alloreactive sequences that could be traced back to unstimulated CD4+ memory cells. It seemed that naive T cells were more diverse than memory cells and were major contributors to the alloresponse.

The gene calls are TRBV28 and TRBJ2-7, with D perhaps assigned TRBD1 or TRBD2 (6 bases each). The clonotype originates from a human donor in good health. Sequencing was done on a sample of non-Treg CD4+ T cells sorted from blood. The CDR3 spells CASSFTRGGLVYEQYF. DNA of the CDR3: TGTGCCAGCAGTTTCACCAGGGGAGGTTTAGTGTACGAGCAGTACTTC.